The 15 T cell receptor beta chains below were found in one sample sequenced in a study of T cell responses to AZD1222 COVID-19 vaccine. Only in-frame clones appear in the TCRdb table, and some are missing; sequencing was by immunoSEQ multiplex PCR. The table lists around 100,000 clones, 85% to 90% of them singletons, with about 1.4% in the top ten. The sample here was peripheral blood, taken on day 0 of AZD1222 vaccination. The source of these receptors is an adult in good health.

The chain has TRBV5-1 and TRBJ1-6; D possibly corresponds to TRBD1 (6 bases). The CDR3 extends over 14 amino acids. Trimming took 5 bases from V and 10 from J, leaving 16 bases between them. The germline CDR1 and CDR2 sequences are SGHRS and YFSETQ. The DNA for the CDR3 is TGCGCCAGCAGAGAGGTTGGGGGGGGCTCACCCCTCCACTTT. This sequence encodes CASREVGGGSPLHF.

The chain carries TRBV9 and TRBJ2-1, with D unresolved. Between the trimmed V and J ends, which lost 0 bases and 4 bases, there was a span of 11 bases. There are 15 residues in the CDR3. Germline V lookup: CDR1 SGDLS, CDR2 YYNGEE. The CDR3: CASSVAGRIYNEQFF. Written as DNA, the CDR3 is TGTGCCAGCAGCGTAGCCGGGCGGATTTACAATGAGCAGTTCTTC.

As for this clone: The junction shows a germline mismatch at one end, possibly a read error. The V call is TRBV6-1, the J call TRBJ2-2, with D maybe TRBD2 (5 bases). The germline V gene encodes CDR1 MNHNS and CDR2 SASEGT. CDR3 length: 14 residues. CDR3 in DNA: TGTGCCAGCAGCGAAGCAGGACTCACCGGGGAGCTGTTTTTT. Its protein is CASSEAGLTGELFF.

The rearrangement uses TRBV7-2 and TRBJ2-7; the match to TRBD1 covers 8 bases. Losses at the gene ends were 4 bases for V and 5 bases for J; bases not matched to a gene: 7. There are 14 residues in the CDR3. Germline values: CDR1 SGHTA, CDR2 FQGNSA. In nucleotides, the CDR3 is TGTGCCAGCAGCTGGGTGGGACAGGCCAACGAGCAGTACTTC. It yields the protein CASSWVGQANEQYF.

V usage is TRBV7-2 and J usage is TRBJ2-5; D unresolved. The CDR3 is 13 residues long. Trimming shortened V by 7 bases and J by 5 bases, and 14 bases separated the two germline ends. In germline, CDR1 is SGHTA, CDR2 FQGNSA. The CDR3 DNA reads as TGTGCCAGCAACTCCCGAGTGAGGGAGACCCAGTACTTC. It encodes CASNSRVRETQYF.

This clone has just a few counts. The chain uses TRBV11-3 and TRBJ2-5; D possibly corresponds to TRBD2 (6 bases). The CDR3 loop spans 13 amino acids. Between the trimmed V and J ends, which lost 8 bases and 4 bases, there was a span of 14 bases. Germline assignment: CDR1 SGHNT and CDR2 YENEEA. The CDR3 DNA reads TGTGCCAGCTGGGCGGGAATCGCAGAGACCCAGTACTTC. Translating gives CASWAGIAETQYF.

In nucleotides, the CDR3 is TGTGCCAGCAGTTTGCTCGGCGCCACAGATACGCAGTATTTT. Amino acid sequence: CASSLLGATDTQYF. The rearrangement uses TRBV28 and TRBJ2-3; D is unresolved. The V end lost 3 bases, the J end lost 2 bases, and 9 bases lay between the germline ends. Germline lookup yields CDR1 MDHEN and CDR2 SYDVKM. The CDR3 consists of 14 residues.

The chain recombines TRBV5-8 with TRBJ2-1; 8 nucleotides agree with TRBD1. The germline gives CDR1 SGHTS, CDR2 YDEGEE. The CDR3 spans 16 residues. V shed 4 bases and J 2 bases; nucleotides not matched to a gene: 8. CDR3 sequence: CASSPLGQGPYNEQFF. CDR3 nucleotide sequence: TGTGCCAGCAGCCCCCTTGGACAGGGACCCTACAATGAGCAGTTCTTC.

The chain's CDR3 is CASSIGKPDEQFF. CDR3 nucleotides: TGTGCCAGTAGTATCGGCAAGCCAGATGAGCAGTTCTTC. The J gene is TRBJ2-1, the V gene TRBV19; D is uncertain. Per germline, CDR1 LNHDA and CDR2 SQIVND (reference sequence). The V end was cut by 3 bases, the J end by 8 bases, with 11 bases between. This CDR3 region has 13 residues. The full variable domain, rest sourced from reference TRBV19 and TRBJ2-1, is DGGITQSPKYLFRKEGQNVTLSCEQNLNHDAMYWYRQDPGQGLRLIYYSQIVNDFQKGDIAEGYSVSREKKESFPLTVTSAQKNPTAFYLCASSIGKPDEQFFGPGTRLTVL.

V usage is TRBV7-8 and J usage is TRBJ2-1; the match to TRBD1 covers 8 bases. The CDR3 has 12 amino acids. V lost 5 bases, J lost 13 bases, and 7 bases stayed unmatched. Germline V gene lookup returns CDR1 SGHVS and CDR2 FQNEAQ. The CDR3 DNA follows: TGTGCCAGCAGCCCCACGGACAGGGCACAGTTCTTC. It codes for CASSPTDRAQFF.

The V call is TRBV5-5, the J call TRBJ1-2; 8 nucleotides line up with TRBD1. The CDR3 length is 17 residues. V shed 0 bases, J shed 7 bases, and the junction held 14 bases outside the gene matches. CDR1 SGHKS and CDR2 YYEKEE come from the germline V gene (reference sequence). Here the CDR3 reads CASSLAVGQGGGRGYTF. The CDR3 DNA follows: TGTGCCAGCAGCTTGGCAGTAGGACAGGGCGGCGGACGTGGCTACACCTTC. Looking up the rest from reference TRBV5-5 and TRBJ1-2 gives the full variable domain: DAGVTQSPTHLIKTRGQQVTLRCSPISGHKSVSWYQQVLGQGPQFIFQYYEKEERGRGNFPDRFSARQFPNYSSELNVNALLLGDSALYLCASSLAVGQGGGRGYTFGSGTRLTVV.

The chain combines TRBV2 with TRBJ2-5, with D hard to call. The length of the CDR3 is 14 residues. Per germline, CDR1 SNHLY and CDR2 FYNNEI. V was clipped by 10 bases and J by 0 bases, with 15 bases between them. CDR3 DNA sequence: TGTGCCACAGTAAAAATCCCGTACCAAGAGACCCAGTACTTC. Its protein is CATVKIPYQETQYF.

The chain recombines TRBV4-3 with TRBJ2-7; possibly TRBD1 for D (5 bases). V was shortened by 4 bases and J by 1 base, with 14 bases between the two germline ends. The germline V gene encodes CDR1 LGHNA and CDR2 YSLEER. The CDR3 spans 15 residues. The CDR3 is CASSPSVGVSYEQYF. The DNA for the CDR3 is TGCGCCAGCAGCCCAAGCGTAGGGGTTTCCTACGAGCAGTACTTC.

This chain links TRBV7-2 with TRBJ2-3, with D possibly being TRBD2 (6 bases). With 2 bases removed from V and 7 bases from J, the gap between germline ends came to 16 bases. This CDR3 contains 15 residues. Germline loops: CDR1 SGHTA, CDR2 FQGNSA. CDR3 bases: TGTGCCAGCAGCTTAACTTCAGTGGGGAGGTATACGCAGTATTTT. Amino acids: CASSLTSVGRYTQYF.

This rearrangement joins TRBV27 to TRBJ2-3; D perhaps matches TRBD1 (6 bases). Germline lookup yields CDR1 MNHEY and CDR2 SMNVEV (reference sequence). V shed 5 bases and J shed 2 bases, with 14 bases lying between them. This CDR3 comprises 15 residues. In DNA form, the CDR3 reads TGTGCCAGCAGTCGACAGGCCCCCGTCACAGATACGCAGTATTTT. Encoded protein: CASSRQAPVTDTQYF.